This record concerns one TCR beta chain sequence. The table lists this clonotype with a few counts. Its recognized antigen is unknown. Per-base qualities were not stored, and no clone one base away is much larger. The 40 or so donors, aged 6 to 90 years, were systemically healthy Caucasian individuals from Russia. About 10 milliliters of peripheral blood were collected from each donor into EDTA-treated Vacutainer tubes. Ficoll-Paque density-gradient centrifugation was used to isolate PBMCs, with at least 6.5 million per sample. Total RNA, at least 6 micrograms per sample, was extracted from PBMCs with Trizol reagent. The percentages of naive CD45RAhigh/CD27high T cells were determined by flow cytometry on a PBMC aliquot from every donor. Here V drops 6 bases and J drops 10 bases, and the junction holds 28 bases not matched to any gene. The CDR3 goes from the cysteine to the phenylalanine over 19 residues. The only DNA kept is the CDR3, 57 bases in frame from the first base.

The data were taken from a study of blood T cells in healthy people across ages (dated by TCRdb to 2015 to 2017). Notes on the research overall: In model experiments, template switching captured roughly one uniquely barcoded TCR beta cDNA molecule for every two T cells. The study measured age-related changes in TCR beta repertoire diversity using deep sequencing normalized with unique cDNA molecular identifiers. The donors were divided into four age groups: young (average around 17 years), middle-aged (about 40), aged (approximately 64) and long-lived (82). To avoid experimental bias, donors of different ages were randomly spread across the sequencing lanes. Two additional independent replicas of 1 million unique cDNA reads from the same blood draw were analyzed for two donors (one aged 18 to 30 and one aged 80 or older).

Preparation of the library involved 5' RACE. Reads for this sample came from an Illumina HiSeq 2500. The second PCR ran for roughly 6 to 11 cycles and used a J-beta primer mix along with a sample-barcoded 5' primer. Each TCR beta cDNA molecule received a unique molecular identifier from a template-switch 5' adaptor carrying 12 random nucleotides. Each sample yielded at least 2.5 million CDR3-containing paired-end reads. First-strand cDNA synthesis was performed from all RNA using the Mint cDNA synthesis kit, with priming by a TRBC-specific oligonucleotide. Following uracil-DNA glycosylase treatment, all cDNA underwent a first 18-cycle PCR with the universal primers M1SS and BC2_uni_R. The original methods were these. For normalization, 1 million high-quality reads, each with a distinct molecular identifier, were randomly selected from each sample. Reads with shared molecular identifiers were discarded instead of being binned into consensus sequences. CDR3 identification, clonotype clustering and error correction used MiTCR with a Q25 quality threshold and the strictest error-elimination algorithm. A nonparametric unseen species model using Euler transformation provided a lower-bound estimate of total TCR beta diversity. TCRdb handled the public reads itself, with Q25 trimming in fastp and clone calling in MiXCR, and kept productive beta chains. A single entry per CDR3 protein holds the most common genes and DNA from its merged rows. TCRdb's processing, not the study's, gives the V and J calls here. This sample lists fewer than 2,000,000 distinct CDR3 sequences; about 32% were detected once. The ten most abundant clones make up 11% of the sample.

Study-level results and caveats: There was a strong correlation between observed TCR beta diversity and the percentage of naive T cells measured by flow cytometry. As age increased, observed TCR beta diversity per million T cells dropped in a roughly linear way, and a significant reduction was already evident by age around 41. Compared with the aged group, the long-lived group had more naive CD4+ T cells, fewer expanded clones and increased TCR diversity, a pattern suggesting age selection. Bulk unsorted PBMC profiling prevented conclusive comparison of naive and antigen-experienced compartments. Because donor CMV infection status was unknown, age-related changes in expanded clonotypes were potentially confounded. Total diversity estimates from one million sequenced T cells were considered lower bounds and underestimates.

The sample comprised blood. The chain is made from TRBV12-3 or TRBV12-4 and TRBJ2-7; 9 middle bases align to TRBD2. The sequence was obtained from a woman aged 25 to 45 in good health. CDR3 sequence: CASSQTAWRGGPEQVGQYF. In nucleotide form, the sequence is TGTGCCAGCAGCCAAACAGCTTGGCGGGGGGGCCCAGAGCAAGTAGGCCAGTACTTC.